This is a list of T cell receptor beta chains from one sample in a study of control samples from healthy donors and cancer patients. TCRdb's table, derived via immunoSEQ multiplex PCR, lists solely in-frame clones and lacks some. This table has 350,000 to 450,000 clones, around 90% appearing once. The source material was PBMCs. These receptors came from a man aged 40-50 years with head and neck cancer. Each CDR3 is given without its conserved first and last residue.

13 | TRBJ2-1 | TRBV5-4 | ASSLVQGSTNEQF
13 | TRBJ1-5 | TRBV2 | ASSGLENSNQPQH
14 | TRBJ2-1 | TRBV19 | ASSIVLAGGQGEQF
13 | TRBJ2-1 | TRBV6-5 | ASSSAGARYNEQF
12 | TRBJ2-4 | TRBV7-3 | ASSLEGAMDIQY
13 | TRBJ2-3 | TRBV18 | ASSPGGGPADTQY
13 | TRBJ1-6 | TRBV6-6 | ASLGTGGYNSPLH
14 | TRBJ2-1 | TRBV18 | ASSQGLAGSHNEQF
17 | TRBJ2-1 | TRBV19 | ASSISGTGVWGSYNEQF
12 | TRBJ2-1 | TRBV5-1 | ASSAETTYNEQF
12 | TRBJ1-1 | TRBV5-1 | ASSLGGQDAEAF
14 | TRBJ1-4 | TRBV19 | ASSLHRGQADEKLF
13 | TRBJ2-3 | TRBV30 | AWEVGGGAPDTQY
12 | TRBJ2-7 | TRBV27 | ASSGQLPSYEQY
14 | TRBJ2-7 | TRBV19 | ASSQGASGRLSGQY
15 | TRBJ1-6 | TRBV27 | ASSWRGGRLLDSPLH
11 | TRBJ2-7 | TRBV28 | ATREGRGYEQY
12 | TRBJ1-2 | TRBV27 | ASSFRVPLYGYT
11 | TRBJ1-4 | TRBV30 | AWSAGVKEKLF
11 | TRBJ1-2 | TRBV18 | ASSPLGDYGYT
11 | TRBJ2-7 | TRBV29-1 | SVDVGNSYEQY
11 | TRBJ2-7 | TRBV7-7 | ASSLAWDYEQY
12 | TRBJ1-5 | TRBV6-2/TRBV6-3 | ASSYTLTDQPQH
12 | TRBJ1-2 | TRBV10-3 | AISDLAGSYGYT
12 | TRBJ1-5 | TRBV4-1 | ASSQTDQGQPQH
14 | TRBJ1-6 | TRBV30 | AWSVRAGSGNSPLH
12 | TRBJ2-7 | TRBV30 | AWSGPRGHSEQY
13 | TRBJ1-3 | TRBV4-1 | ASSQDQGGGNTIY
9 | TRBJ2-5 | TRBV20-1 | SGQTQETQY
12 | TRBJ1-6 | TRBV27 | ASSSRDTYSPLH
17 | TRBJ2-5 | TRBV28 | ASSGRLSEEGRIRETQY
13 | TRBJ2-3 | TRBV18 | ASAPRVSEADTQY
15 | TRBJ1-5 | TRBV4-1 | ASSQDGGTGGNQPQH
12 | TRBJ2-7 | TRBV7-2 | ASSPQRSSYEQY
13 | TRBJ2-5 | TRBV10-3 | AISDPSLRQETQY
11 | TRBJ2-2 | TRBV18 | ASSSSNTGELF
10 | TRBJ2-5 | TRBV5-8 | ASSAVGETQY
13 | TRBJ1-5 | TRBV28 | ASSKGGNSNQPQH
12 | TRBJ1-3 | TRBV30 | ASTWLNSGNTIY
13 | TRBJ2-1 | TRBV10-1 | ASSESAGEDNEQF
14 | TRBJ2-2 | TRBV23-1 | ASSRSGQGHTGELF
12 | TRBJ2-1 | TRBV19 | ASMGGRVYNEQF
14 | TRBJ1-2 | TRBV3-1/TRBV3-2 | ASSLLGQGELYGYT
12 | TRBJ2-7 | TRBV6-5 | ASDERAQPYEQY
13 | TRBJ2-7 | TRBV9 | VSSFGQGESYEQY
11 | TRBJ1-2 | TRBV7-9 | ASSSDERQGYT
12 | TRBJ2-5 | TRBV29-1 | SVESGTTQETQY
9 | TRBJ2-7 | TRBV10-3 | AISISYEQY
13 | TRBJ1-5 | TRBV19 | ASSIDPTSNQPQH